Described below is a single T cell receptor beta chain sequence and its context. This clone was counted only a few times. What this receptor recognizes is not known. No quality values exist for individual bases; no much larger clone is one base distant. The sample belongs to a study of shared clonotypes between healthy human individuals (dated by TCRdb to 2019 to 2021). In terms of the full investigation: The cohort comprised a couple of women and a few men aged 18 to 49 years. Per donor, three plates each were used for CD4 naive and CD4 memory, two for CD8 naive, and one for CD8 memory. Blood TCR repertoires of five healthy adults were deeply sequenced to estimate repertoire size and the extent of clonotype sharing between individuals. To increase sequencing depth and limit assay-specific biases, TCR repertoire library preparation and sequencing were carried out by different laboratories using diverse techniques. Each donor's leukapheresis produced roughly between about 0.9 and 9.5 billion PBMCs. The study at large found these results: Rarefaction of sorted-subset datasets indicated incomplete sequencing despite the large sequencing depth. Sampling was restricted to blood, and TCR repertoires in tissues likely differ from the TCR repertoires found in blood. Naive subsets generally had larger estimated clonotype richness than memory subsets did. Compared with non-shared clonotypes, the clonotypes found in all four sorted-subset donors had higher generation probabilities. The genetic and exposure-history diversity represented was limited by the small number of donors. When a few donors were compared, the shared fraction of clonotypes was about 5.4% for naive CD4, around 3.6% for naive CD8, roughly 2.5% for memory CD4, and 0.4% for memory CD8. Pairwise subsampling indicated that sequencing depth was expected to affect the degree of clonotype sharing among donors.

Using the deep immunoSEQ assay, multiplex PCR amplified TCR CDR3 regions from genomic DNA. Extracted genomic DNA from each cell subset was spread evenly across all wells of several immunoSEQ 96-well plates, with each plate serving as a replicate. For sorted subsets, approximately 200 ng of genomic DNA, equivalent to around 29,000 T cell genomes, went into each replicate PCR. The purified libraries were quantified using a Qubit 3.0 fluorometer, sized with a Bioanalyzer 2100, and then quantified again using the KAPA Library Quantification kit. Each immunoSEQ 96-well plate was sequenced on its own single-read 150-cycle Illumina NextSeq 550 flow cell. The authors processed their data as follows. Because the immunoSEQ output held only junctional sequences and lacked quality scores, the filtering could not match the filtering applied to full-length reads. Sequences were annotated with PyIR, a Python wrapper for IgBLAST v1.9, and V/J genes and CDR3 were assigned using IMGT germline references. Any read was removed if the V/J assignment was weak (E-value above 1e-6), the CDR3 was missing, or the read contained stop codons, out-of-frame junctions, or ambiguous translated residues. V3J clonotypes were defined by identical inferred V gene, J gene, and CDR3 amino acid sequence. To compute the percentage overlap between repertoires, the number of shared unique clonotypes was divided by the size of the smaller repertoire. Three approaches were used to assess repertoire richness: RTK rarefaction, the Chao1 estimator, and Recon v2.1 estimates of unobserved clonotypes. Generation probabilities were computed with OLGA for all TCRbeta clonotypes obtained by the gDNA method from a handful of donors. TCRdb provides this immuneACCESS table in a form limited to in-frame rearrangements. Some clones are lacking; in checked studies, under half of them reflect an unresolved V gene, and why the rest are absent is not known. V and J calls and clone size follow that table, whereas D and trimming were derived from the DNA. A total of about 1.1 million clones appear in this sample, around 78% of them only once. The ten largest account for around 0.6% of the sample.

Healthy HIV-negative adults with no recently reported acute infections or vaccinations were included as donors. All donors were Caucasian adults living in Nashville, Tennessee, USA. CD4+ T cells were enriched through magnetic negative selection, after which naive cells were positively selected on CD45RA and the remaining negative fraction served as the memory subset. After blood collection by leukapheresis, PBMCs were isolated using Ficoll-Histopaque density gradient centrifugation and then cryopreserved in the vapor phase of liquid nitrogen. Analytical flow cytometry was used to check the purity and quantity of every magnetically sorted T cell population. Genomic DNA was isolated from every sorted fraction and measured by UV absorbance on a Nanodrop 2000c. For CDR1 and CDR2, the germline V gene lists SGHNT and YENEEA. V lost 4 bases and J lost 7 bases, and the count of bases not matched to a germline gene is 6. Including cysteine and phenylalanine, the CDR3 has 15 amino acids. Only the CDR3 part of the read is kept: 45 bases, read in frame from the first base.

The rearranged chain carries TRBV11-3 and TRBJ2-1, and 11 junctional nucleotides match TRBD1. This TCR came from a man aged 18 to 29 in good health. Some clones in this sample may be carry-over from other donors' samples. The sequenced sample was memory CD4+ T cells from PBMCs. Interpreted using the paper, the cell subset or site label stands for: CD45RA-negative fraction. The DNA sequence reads TGTGCCAGCAGCTCGTTGGGGACAGGGGGGAATGAGCAGTTCTTC. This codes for CASSSLGTGGNEQFF.